Presented here are 23 T cell receptor beta chains from one specimen sequenced in a study of T cells in Graves' hyperthyroidism and ophthalmopathy. Amplified TCR beta CDR3 regions came from RNA transcripts. The study used the HTBI primer set for a first-round RT-PCR of the TCR CDR3. In TCRdb, the multiplex PCR reads were re-called with MiXCR into one record per CDR3 protein. The data show hundreds of thousands of distinct CDR3 sequences, about 16% seen once. The specimen sequenced was blood. These receptors came from a woman aged 40 to 49 with Graves' ophthalmopathy.

The chain links TRBV6-1 to TRBJ2-4, with 8 bases aligning to TRBD2. This CDR3 spans 16 amino acids. Per the germline V gene, CDR1 is MNHNS and CDR2 is SASEGT. The V segment lost 3 bases and the J segment 8 bases; nucleotides outside the gene matches: 12. CDR3 residues: CASSDPRGGGRDIQYF. The CDR3 DNA sequence: TGTGCCAGCAGTGACCCCCGGGGGGGAGGGAGGGACATTCAGTACTTC.

This clonotype has at least ten counts. This chain uses TRBV18 with TRBJ2-5, with D possibly being TRBD1 (5 bases). The CDR3 is made up of 16 amino acids. Germline V gene sequence: CDR1 KGHSH, CDR2 LQKENI. V lost 1 base, J lost 2 bases, and 14 bases lay in between. For the CDR3, the DNA is TGTGCCAGCTCACCACGGTCAGGACAAGCGCAAGAGACCCAGTACTTC. Amino acid sequence: CASSPRSGQAQETQYF.

The chain links TRBV20-1 to TRBJ1-4, with 9 bases lining up with TRBD1. V was pared by 0 bases and J by 7 bases, with 3 bases of the junction left unmatched. CDR1 and CDR2 (germline): DFQATT, SNEGSKA (reference sequence). The CDR3 loop spans 14 amino acids. The CDR3 sequence is CSARDTGGSEKLFF. The CDR3 region has the DNA TGCAGTGCTAGAGACACAGGGGGCAGTGAAAAACTGTTTTTT.

A single count supports this clonotype. It may be a read error: a sequence one base away is much more abundant. This chain connects TRBV27 to TRBJ2-1; D is perhaps TRBD2 (5 bases). With 2 bases removed from V and 5 bases from J, the gap between germline ends came to 10 bases. This CDR3 comprises 14 residues. Germline V gene sequence: CDR1 MNHEY, CDR2 SMNVEV (reference sequence). Here the CDR3 DNA reads TGTGCCAGCAGTTTAGGTAGCGCTCACAATGAGCAGTTCTTC. It translates to CASSLGSAHNEQFF.

The chain joins TRBV6-1 to TRBJ2-7; 7 bases fit TRBD2. Germline values: CDR1 MNHNS, CDR2 SASEGT. The CDR3 totals 16 residues. Trimming cost V 6 bases and J 2 bases; bases outside gene matches: 13. CDR3 DNA sequence: TGTGCCAGCAGCGCGCGGATTAGCGGGCCAACCTACGAGCAGTACTTC. It translates to CASSARISGPTYEQYF.

This clonotype was counted many times. The chain couples TRBV10-3 to TRBJ2-1; 14 positions match TRBD2. The CDR3 loop spans 16 amino acids. Germline assignment: CDR1 ENHRY and CDR2 SYGVKD. V gave up 1 base and J gave up 4 bases; unmatched junction bases: 0. The CDR3 loop reads CAISEWTSGRYNEQFF. The CDR3 DNA follows: TGTGCCATCAGTGAGTGGACTAGCGGGAGGTACAATGAGCAGTTCTTC.

Only a few counts were recorded for this clonotype. The V gene is TRBV15, the J gene TRBJ2-5; D remains ambiguous. The CDR3 sequence is 13 residues long. The V gene lost 1 base and the J gene lost 3 bases, with 6 bases spanning the gap. CDR1 is LNHNV, CDR2 YYDKDF, per germline (reference sequence). The CDR3 here is CATSRGGEETQYF. In DNA, the CDR3 is TGTGCCACCAGCAGAGGTGGGGAAGAGACCCAGTACTTC.

This clonotype was picked up many times. The genes are TRBV18 and TRBJ2-1; possible D gene TRBD2, 5 bases. The germline V and J ends were trimmed by 1 base and 5 bases, with 12 bases remaining between them. The CDR3 totals 15 residues. Per germline, CDR1 KGHSH and CDR2 LQKENI. The CDR3 nucleotides are TGTGCCAGCTCACCACTAGCGACCGGGGACAATGAGCAGTTCTTC. Translated, it gives CASSPLATGDNEQFF.

The rearrangement joins TRBV28 to TRBJ2-2; D is uncertain. V was trimmed by 5 bases and J by 6 bases, leaving 7 bases between them. The length of the CDR3 is 12 residues. Germline CDR1 is MDHEN and CDR2 is SYDVKM. In nucleotides, the CDR3 is TGTGCCAGCAGTGACGGGTCCGGGGAGCTGTTTTTT. Residues: CASSDGSGELFF.

J is TRBJ2-1 and V is TRBV7-9, with a possible D match to TRBD2 (6 bases). Germline V gene data show CDR1 as SEHNR and CDR2 as FQNEAQ (reference sequence). CDR3 length: 16 amino acids. Trimming took 5 bases from V and 10 from J, leaving 24 bases between them. The CDR3 sequence is CASSRTGAATRGEQFF. The DNA of the CDR3 is TGTGCCAGCAGCCGAACGGGAGCCGCTACAAGGGGCGAGCAGTTCTTC.

This clonotype was counted many times. The rearrangement joins TRBV28 to TRBJ1-5, with D perhaps matching TRBD1 (5 bases). Trimming pared 2 bases from V and 6 bases from J, leaving 11 bases between. This CDR3 contains 14 residues. Germline values: CDR1 MDHEN, CDR2 SYDVKM. CDR3 protein: CASSLRGATQPQHF. CDR3 coding DNA: TGTGCCAGCAGTTTAAGAGGGGCAACTCAGCCCCAGCATTTT.

The rearrangement links TRBV20-1 to TRBJ2-3; a weak D match, TRBD1 (6 bases). The CDR3 extends over 13 amino acids. The germline V gene encodes CDR1 DFQATT and CDR2 SNEGSKA (reference sequence). V was trimmed by 5 bases and J by 6 bases, leaving 15 bases between them. The CDR3 loop is CSALLGHPDTQYF. In DNA, the CDR3 is TGCAGTGCTCTACTGGGACACCCGGATACGCAGTATTTT.

This clonotype was found a few times. The chain's CDR3 is CSAHPAADEQFF. The CDR3 coding sequence is TGCAGTGCCCACCCTGCAGCGGATGAGCAGTTCTTC. The chain links TRBV20-1 to TRBJ2-1, with TRBD2 as a possible D gene (5 bases). V dropped 6 bases and J dropped 8 bases, with 14 bases sitting between them. The CDR3 totals 12 residues. Germline CDR1 reads DFQATT; CDR2 reads SNEGSKA (reference sequence).

This clonotype was counted many times. The chain carries TRBV20-1 and TRBJ2-7; D may be TRBD1 or TRBD2 (5 bases each). The V end was cut by 4 bases, the J end by 2 bases, with 15 bases between. There are 14 residues in the CDR3. Germline values: CDR1 DFQATT, CDR2 SNEGSKA (reference sequence). The CDR3 DNA follows: TGCAGTGCTACGGGACCCGGGCATCCCTACGAGCAGTACTTC. Protein sequence: CSATGPGHPYEQYF.

This clonotype was observed many times. The rearrangement joins TRBV27 to TRBJ2-7, with TRBD2 identical over 7 bases. The ends lost 3 bases at V and 4 bases at J; junction bases unmatched: 9. There are 15 residues in the CDR3. Germline loops: CDR1 MNHEY, CDR2 SMNVEV (reference sequence). The chain's CDR3 is CASSLAGVGGYEQYF. For the CDR3, the DNA is TGTGCCAGCAGTTTGGCGGGAGTAGGTGGTTACGAGCAGTACTTC.

The V and J genes are TRBV28 and TRBJ2-5; the D gene is possibly TRBD1 (7 bases). This CDR3 contains 15 residues. Germline loops: CDR1 MDHEN, CDR2 SYDVKM. Trimming removed 6 bases at V and 4 bases at J, with 18 bases between. CDR3 sequence: CASSRQGGSLETQYF. CDR3 DNA sequence: TGTGCCAGCAGCCGACAGGGAGGATCCCTAGAGACCCAGTACTTC.

This clonotype has ten or more counts. The genes are TRBV18 and TRBJ1-1; 7 bases match TRBD1. The CDR3 sequence is 15 residues long. The V gene end was trimmed by 3 bases and the J gene end by 2 bases; junction bases not matched to a gene: 6. CDR1 and CDR2 (germline): KGHSH, LQKENI. The DNA for the CDR3 is TGTGCCAGCTCACCCCTGGACAGGACCAACACTGAAGCTTTCTTT. Its protein product is CASSPLDRTNTEAFF.

This clonotype was detected ten times or more. This chain connects TRBV11-2 to TRBJ2-3, with D unresolved. Trimming stripped 5 bases from V and 4 bases from J, with 16 bases between. Germline-derived CDR1 and CDR2 are SGHAT and FQNNGV. CDR3 size: 15 residues. CDR3 sequence (DNA): TGTGCCAGCAGCGGCCCTTTTGGGCGCGCAGATACGCAGTATTTT. Translated: CASSGPFGRADTQYF. The entire variable domain, with the rest obtained from reference TRBV11-2 and TRBJ2-3, is as follows: EAGVAQSPRYKIIEKRQSVAFWCNPISGHATLYWYQQILGQGPKLLIQFQNNGVVDDSQLPKDRFSAERLKGVDSTLKIQPAKLEDSAVYLCASSGPFGRADTQYFGPGTRLTVL.

This clonotype was counted a few times. The chain couples TRBV6-1 to TRBJ1-1; D might be TRBD1 (5 bases). This CDR3 comprises 14 residues. Germline assignment: CDR1 MNHNS and CDR2 SASEGT. The V end lost 10 bases, the J end lost 4 bases, and 19 bases lay between the germline ends. The CDR3 sequence: CATPSGGSSTEAFF. The CDR3 DNA is TGTGCCACCCCCTCCGGGGGAAGCAGCACTGAAGCTTTCTTT.

The chain recombines TRBV10-3 with TRBJ2-6; TRBD1 might be the D (6 bases). There are 20 residues in the CDR3. The germline V gene encodes CDR1 ENHRY and CDR2 SYGVKD. V was shortened by 10 bases and J by 0 bases, with 28 bases between the two germline ends. CDR3 coding DNA: TGTGCCACCCGACCTGAGGTATATAACAGGGACCCCTCTGGGGCCAACGTCCTGACTTTC. Its translation: CATRPEVYNRDPSGANVLTF.

This chain uses TRBV19 with TRBJ1-1; possibly TRBD1 for D (5 bases). V dropped 8 bases and J dropped 1 base, with 11 bases sitting between them. The germline V gene encodes CDR1 LNHDA and CDR2 SQIVND (reference sequence). The CDR3 is 13 amino acids. The CDR3 DNA follows: TGTGCCAGTGTGGGGGGTACGAACACTGAAGCTTTCTTT. It translates to CASVGGTNTEAFF.

This clonotype was seen at least ten times. The chain couples TRBV11-1 to TRBJ2-3; possible D gene TRBD2, 5 bases. The CDR3 totals 14 residues. Germline CDR1 SGHAT, CDR2 FQDESV (reference sequence). Trimming cost V 0 bases and J 4 bases, with 8 bases left between them. CDR3 amino acids: CASSLATEADTQYF. The CDR3 DNA reads TGTGCCAGCAGCTTAGCAACGGAGGCAGATACGCAGTATTTT.

This clonotype has a count of ten or more. The genes are TRBV18 and TRBJ2-1; 10 bases line up with TRBD2. This CDR3 contains 15 residues. Per germline, CDR1 KGHSH and CDR2 LQKENI. The V and J ends lost 1 base and 4 bases, in that order; junction bases with no gene match: 1. CDR3 sequence: CASSPRAGGYNEQFF. Here the CDR3 DNA reads TGTGCCAGCTCACCACGAGCGGGAGGGTACAATGAGCAGTTCTTC.